The present TCR beta chain was sequenced within a study of blood T cell repertoires in COVID-19. Overall study context: Sources were T cells, B-cell-depleted T cells, or PBMCs; the material itself was cDNA or gDNA.

V lost 7 bases to trimming and J lost 2 bases, with 15 bases between them. The CDR3 has 15 residues. The germline V gene has CDR1 MNHEY and CDR2 SMNVEV (reference sequence). TCRdb's copy holds only in-frame clones and misses some; the assay was immunoSEQ multiplex PCR. The sample consists of some 200,000 clones, 70% to 90% of them appearing once. Sequencing input: PBMCs or T cells enriched from blood (not recorded which). The chain employs TRBV27 and TRBJ1-3, with D uncertain. The sequence was obtained from a woman between 50 and 59 years old in a cohort exposed to, infected with or recovered from COVID-19 (not recorded which). Here the CDR3 reads CASTLRGPPGNTIYF. CDR3 in DNA: TGTGCCAGCACTCTCCGAGGCCCGCCTGGAAACACCATATATTTT.